Included here is one T cell receptor (beta chain) sequence, with context. Antigen: not known. This specimen belongs to a study of vaccination effects on CD4 cells after COVID-19. Study-wide results and limits: Sampling in the study covered few convalescent patients and included no early post-infection timepoints. Cross-reaction with common cold coronaviruses was seen in only 1 of 255 vaccine-induced clones from healthy vaccinees.

The method was immunoSEQ multiplex PCR; TCRdb's version includes in-frame clones alone and lacks a portion of them. The table has tens of thousands of clones, 60% to 80% seen once. Germline V gene data show CDR1 as SGHRS and CDR2 as YFSETQ. The germline V and J ends were trimmed by 0 bases and 1 base, with 7 bases remaining between them. The CDR3 spans 14 residues. Viral peptide pool expansion of antigen-specific CD4+ T cells preceded sequencing in the ViraFEST assay. After less than 11 days in culture, the CD4+ T cells were isolated. Vaccinated participants had no history of SARS-CoV-2 infection and tested negative for nucleocapsid antibodies. Supplemented with about 10 IU/ml IL-2 and approximately 10 ug/ml peptides, two million PBMC per well were kept in culture. Cells had half their medium changed to IL-2 medium on days 3 and 7.

Here the sequenced sample was CD4+ T cells from PBMCs cultured with HCoV-OC43 spike peptides, taken before COVID-19 vaccination. The sample's subset: HCoV-OC43 spike overlapping peptide pool stimulation. V usage is TRBV5-1 and J usage is TRBJ2-5; D is undetermined. The TCR comes from a human donor who received a COVID-19 vaccine. The CDR3 reads CASSLGPTQETQYF. The CDR3 nucleotides read TGCGCCAGCAGCTTGGGCCCGACCCAAGAGACCCAGTACTTC.